This T cell receptor (beta chain) emerged from a study of siplizumab effects on memory and regulatory T cells. The CDR3 has 19 amino acids. J lost 7 bases, V lost 0 bases, and 15 bases had no gene match. Germline values: CDR1 SGHDT, CDR2 YYEEEE. Sequencing used immunoSEQ multiplex PCR; TCRdb keeps in-frame clones, though not all of them. The repertoire holds 95,000 to 100,000 clones, with around 90% as singletons. In its sample, this clone was seen a few times. What it binds is not known. Study conclusions and caveats: Memory cells that were CD4+ and unstimulated gave rise to alloreactive sequences, which siplizumab significantly reduced.

This TCR was recovered from a human donor in good health. The V call is TRBV5-6, the J call TRBJ2-7; TRBD2 matches at 14 bases. Material: non-Treg CD4+ T cells sorted from blood. CDR3 sequence (DNA): TGTGCCAGCAGCTTGGCCAAATCCCCGGGACTAGCGGGAGTGAGAGAGCAGTACTTC. Its translation: CASSLAKSPGLAGVREQYF. Full variable domain (missing parts from reference TRBV5-6 and TRBJ2-7): DAGVTQSPTHLIKTRGQQVTLRCSPKSGHDTVSWYQQALGQGPQFIFQYYEEEERQRGNFPDRFSGHQFPNYSSELNVNALLLGDSALYLCASSLAKSPGLAGVREQYFGPGTRLTVT.